Below are 7 T cell receptor beta chains sequenced from a single sample in a study of CD8+ T cells in alopecia areata. In each case, RNA was isolated and then reverse transcribed into cDNA as the sequencing template. Data came from immunoSEQ multiplex PCR; TCRdb stores just in-frame clones and leaves some out. The sample shows about 250,000 clones, 60% of them seen only once. The treatment: oral pan-JAK inhibitor, 5-10 mg twice daily. Sequenced material: CD4+ T cells sorted from blood, taken around week 54, from a patient treated with tofacitinib. The source is a human donor with alopecia areata.

The chain joins TRBV6-5 to TRBJ2-1; maybe TRBD1 (6 bases). The CDR3 runs to 14 residues. CDR1 is MNHEY and CDR2 is SVGAGI in the germline V gene. V dropped 7 bases and J dropped 4 bases, with 14 bases sitting between them. The chain's CDR3 is CASTQSQGYNEQFF. The CDR3 bases are TGTGCCAGCACCCAGAGCCAGGGGTACAATGAGCAGTTCTTC.

The gene calls are TRBV10-3 and TRBJ2-7, with D tentatively TRBD1 (6 bases). The CDR3 is made up of 15 amino acids. Trimming took 2 bases from V and 3 from J, leaving 14 bases between them. Looked up from germline, CDR1 is ENHRY and CDR2 is SYGVKD. The CDR3 DNA reads TGTGCCATCAGTGAGCCCGGACAGTCTCTCTACGAGCAGTACTTC. Its translation is CAISEPGQSLYEQYF.

There are many counts of this clone. Germline is not matched at one junction end, which may reflect a read error. The chain recombines TRBV5-1 with TRBJ2-7; TRBD1 agrees at 10 bases. The CDR3 is 16 amino acids. Germline CDR1 and CDR2: SGHRS and YFSETQ. CDR3 nucleotide sequence: TGCGCCAGCAGCTTGGCCCCCCGGGACAGGGGCTACAAGCAGTACTTC. It codes for CASSLAPRDRGYKQYF. Combining the CDR3 with reference TRBV5-1 and TRBJ2-7 gives the whole variable domain KAGVTQTPRYLIKTRGQQVTLSCSPISGHRSVSWYQQTPGQGLQFLFEYFSETQRNKGNFPGRFSGRQFSNSRSEMNVSTLELGDSALYLCASSLAPRDRGYKQYFGPGTRLTVT.

The chain recombines TRBV5-1 with TRBJ2-7; D uncertain. CDR3 size: 13 residues. Between the trimmed V and J ends, which lost 4 bases and 0 bases, there was a span of 8 bases. Germline V gene data show CDR1 as SGHRS and CDR2 as YFSETQ. CDR3 DNA sequence: TGCGCCAGCAGCGGTCTGAGCTCCTACGAGCAGTACTTC. Its protein is CASSGLSSYEQYF.

This clone appeared a few times. The chain couples TRBV7-2 to TRBJ2-5, with 15 bases aligning to TRBD2. V shed 5 bases, J shed 3 bases, and the junction held 10 bases outside the gene matches. Germline values: CDR1 SGHTA, CDR2 FQGNSA. The CDR3 is made up of 18 amino acids. CDR3 in amino acids: CASSLVRTSGGAEETQYF. The CDR3 nucleotides are TGTGCCAGCAGCCTTGTACGGACTAGCGGGGGGGCGGAAGAGACCCAGTACTTC.

The chain couples TRBV29-1 to TRBJ2-5; D perhaps matches TRBD1 (7 bases). The CDR3 covers 13 residues. Germline values: CDR1 SQVTM, CDR2 ANQGSEA. Trimming took 6 bases from V and 5 from J, leaving 16 bases between them. Here the CDR3 DNA reads TGCAGCGTGCCTCAGACAGGGAGGGAGACCCAGTACTTC. Translated: CSVPQTGRETQYF.

V is TRBV7-3 and J is TRBJ2-1, with 10 bases aligning to TRBD1. Per the germline V gene, CDR1 is SGHTA and CDR2 is FQGTGA. The CDR3 spans 15 residues. V shed 4 bases and J 5 bases; nucleotides not matched to a gene: 5. The CDR3 region is CASSSQGQGHNEQFF. The CDR3 region has the DNA TGTGCCAGCAGCTCCCAGGGACAGGGGCACAATGAGCAGTTCTTC.